This T cell receptor beta chain was sequenced during a study of early T cells in non-severe SARS-CoV-2 infection. Study background: Chains were not paired, and sequencing was done on bulk RNA from unsorted whole blood.

In its sample, this clonotype was seen many times. This CDR3 contains 16 residues. The V and J ends lost 0 bases and 3 bases respectively, with 11 bases between them. Germline CDR1 is SGHTA and CDR2 is FQGNSA. The library protocol tagged individual cDNA molecules with unique molecular identifiers. One entry per CDR3 protein results from TCRdb running MiXCR on the 5' RACE reads. The sample consists of about 52,000 distinct CDR3 sequences, 7% to 9% of them appearing once. The chain couples TRBV7-2 to TRBJ2-2; D uncertain. The sequencing input was whole blood. This receptor was taken from an adult who was a healthcare worker with PCR-confirmed SARS-CoV-2 infection or an uninfected control (not recorded which). Here the CDR3 reads CASSLASGRHTGELFF. The CDR3 DNA follows: TGTGCCAGCAGCTTAGCGTCAGGAAGGCACACCGGGGAGCTGTTTTTT.